The rows below give T cell receptor beta chains drawn from one sample of a study of cytomegalovirus exposure and HLA in healthy donors. Clones were read by immunoSEQ multiplex PCR, and TCRdb kept only the in-frame ones, dropping some. The sample lists approximately 170,000 clones; 85% were seen once. The sample was PBMCs. The receptor set was obtained from a man between 18 and 29 years old in good health and CMV-seropositive. Each CDR3 is given with its conserved first and last residue. A D gene is named only where the DNA matches it firmly. Expanded clones get a size class; other rows say once, few or many, or leave the size out.

D gene: NA
J gene: TRBJ2-5
clone size: NA
V gene: TRBV28
CDR3 DNA: TGTGCCAGCAGTTCACTCCTTGACAGGACCCAGTACTTC
CDR3 protein: CASSSLLDRTQYF

D gene: TRBD1
J gene: TRBJ2-1
clone size: NA
V gene: TRBV5-4
CDR3 DNA: TGTGCCAGCAGCAACCGGGACAGGGACAATGAGCAGTTCTTC
CDR3 protein: CASSNRDRDNEQFF

D gene: NA
J gene: TRBJ2-2
clone size: once
V gene: TRBV10-2
CDR3 DNA: TGCGCCAGCAGTGAAAGCGGGCGAGTCTTGGAGCTGTTTTTT
CDR3 protein: CASSESGRVLELFF

D gene: TRBD2
J gene: TRBJ2-1
clone size: NA
V gene: TRBV5-1
CDR3 DNA: TGCGCCAGCAGCTGGAGGGCGGGAGTAGGACACAATGAGCAGTTCTTC
CDR3 protein: CASSWRAGVGHNEQFF

D gene: TRBD2
J gene: TRBJ2-2
clone size: NA
V gene: TRBV30
CDR3 DNA: TGTGCCTGGACCATGGGACTAGCGGGGGGGCGCACCGGGGAGCTGTTTTTT
CDR3 protein: CAWTMGLAGGRTGELFF

D gene: TRBD1
J gene: TRBJ2-2
clone size: NA
V gene: TRBV5-5
CDR3 DNA: TGTGCCAGCAGCTCGTGGACAGGGAACACCGGGGAGCTGTTTTTT
CDR3 protein: CASSSWTGNTGELFF

D gene: NA
J gene: TRBJ2-7
clone size: NA
V gene: TRBV6-1
CDR3 DNA: TGTGCCAGTAAACCCACCCGGGGTTACTACGAGCAGTACTTC
CDR3 protein: CASKPTRGYYEQYF

D gene: TRBD1
J gene: TRBJ2-5
clone size: NA
V gene: TRBV19
CDR3 DNA: TGTGCCAGTAGTAACAGGGGGTGGGAGACCCAGTACTTC
CDR3 protein: CASSNRGWETQYF

D gene: TRBD1
J gene: TRBJ1-2
clone size: once
V gene: TRBV7-8
CDR3 DNA: TGTGCCAGCAGCTTAGAGGACAGGGAATATGGCTACACCTTC
CDR3 protein: CASSLEDREYGYTF

D gene: TRBD1
J gene: TRBJ1-2
clone size: few
V gene: TRBV28
CDR3 DNA: TGTGCCAGCAGCTCGGGACAGGCCTTCTATGGCTACACCTTC
CDR3 protein: CASSSGQAFYGYTF

D gene: NA
J gene: TRBJ1-2
clone size: NA
V gene: TRBV6-5
CDR3 DNA: TGTGCCAGCAGTTACTCGGGAGTACTCGGCTACACCTTC
CDR3 protein: CASSYSGVLGYTF

D gene: TRBD2
J gene: TRBJ2-7
clone size: NA
V gene: TRBV6-4
CDR3 DNA: TGTGCCAGCAGTGACTCAGCGGGGGGCATCTACGAGCAGTACTTC
CDR3 protein: CASSDSAGGIYEQYF

D gene: NA
J gene: TRBJ2-7
clone size: NA
V gene: TRBV2
CDR3 DNA: TGTGCCAGCAGATCAGGGGATCCCTACGAGCAGTACTTC
CDR3 protein: CASRSGDPYEQYF

D gene: TRBD1
J gene: TRBJ2-5
clone size: once
V gene: TRBV28
CDR3 DNA: TGTGCCAGCAGCTTCCCAGGGACAGGGTTAGAGACCCAGTACTTC
CDR3 protein: CASSFPGTGLETQYF

D gene: TRBD2
J gene: TRBJ2-7
clone size: NA
V gene: TRBV5-1
CDR3 DNA: TGCGCCAGCAGCCGGCTTGGGACTAGCGACACCTACGAGCAGTACTTC
CDR3 protein: CASSRLGTSDTYEQYF

D gene: TRBD1
J gene: TRBJ1-3
clone size: NA
V gene: TRBV27
CDR3 DNA: TGTGCCAGTGGACAGGCCTCTGGAAACACCATATATTTT
CDR3 protein: CASGQASGNTIYF

D gene: NA
J gene: TRBJ1-3
clone size: NA
V gene: TRBV7-2
CDR3 DNA: TGTGCCAGCAGCTTCTACGGATCAGGGTCTGGAAACACCATATATTTT
CDR3 protein: CASSFYGSGSGNTIYF

D gene: TRBD1
J gene: TRBJ1-6
clone size: NA
V gene: TRBV27
CDR3 DNA: TGTGCCAGCAGTTATGGGACAGCTAATTCACCCCTCCACTTT
CDR3 protein: CASSYGTANSPLHF

D gene: TRBD2
J gene: TRBJ2-7
clone size: few
V gene: TRBV4-1
CDR3 DNA: TGCGCCAGCAGCCAGGGGTTCGGGGGGTTGAGTTACGAGCAGTACTTC
CDR3 protein: CASSQGFGGLSYEQYF

D gene: TRBD1
J gene: TRBJ2-1
clone size: NA
V gene: TRBV6-6
CDR3 DNA: TGTGCCAGCAGTATCCGGGACAGGGGCAATGAGCAGTTCTTC
CDR3 protein: CASSIRDRGNEQFF

D gene: TRBD2
J gene: TRBJ2-1
clone size: NA
V gene: TRBV5-1
CDR3 DNA: TGCGCCAGCAGCACACTAGCGGGGGGGAATGAGCAGTTCTTC
CDR3 protein: CASSTLAGGNEQFF

D gene: TRBD2
J gene: TRBJ2-2
clone size: NA
V gene: TRBV5-1
CDR3 DNA: TGCGCCAGCAGCTTACTAGCGGTTGGTGCCGGGGAGCTGTTTTTT
CDR3 protein: CASSLLAVGAGELFF

D gene: NA
J gene: TRBJ1-4
clone size: NA
V gene: TRBV5-5
CDR3 DNA: TGTGCCAGCAGCTTGAGGGGTGCTTGGGATGAAAAACTGTTTTTT
CDR3 protein: CASSLRGAWDEKLFF

D gene: NA
J gene: TRBJ2-7
clone size: NA
V gene: TRBV30
CDR3 DNA: TGTGCCTGGGGAGGTGACACCTACGAGCAGTACTTC
CDR3 protein: CAWGGDTYEQYF

D gene: NA
J gene: TRBJ1-5
clone size: NA
V gene: TRBV19
CDR3 DNA: TGTGCCAGTAGTGGGGGCCGATACGTAGATCAGCCCCAGCATTTT
CDR3 protein: CASSGGRYVDQPQHF

D gene: NA
J gene: TRBJ1-1
clone size: NA
V gene: TRBV30
CDR3 DNA: TGTGCCTGGAGCCGGGGTGGGGACACTGAAGCTTTCTTT
CDR3 protein: CAWSRGGDTEAFF

D gene: NA
J gene: TRBJ1-5
clone size: few
V gene: TRBV21-1
CDR3 DNA: TGTGCCAGCACTAACCTGAGGGGACAGGGGAATCAGCCCCAGCATTTT
CDR3 protein: CASTNLRGQGNQPQHF

D gene: TRBD2
J gene: TRBJ2-1
clone size: once
V gene: TRBV6-1
CDR3 DNA: TGTGCCAGCAGTGAACTAGCGGGAGTCGGTGAGCAGTTCTTC
CDR3 protein: CASSELAGVGEQFF

D gene: NA
J gene: TRBJ2-7
clone size: few
V gene: TRBV5-6
CDR3 DNA: TGTGCCAGCAGCTTACGGGGAGGCACGAACGAGCAGTACTTC
CDR3 protein: CASSLRGGTNEQYF

D gene: NA
J gene: TRBJ1-4
clone size: NA
V gene: TRBV27
CDR3 DNA: TGTGCCAGCAGGTGGACAGCGAATAATGAAAAACTGTTTTTT
CDR3 protein: CASRWTANNEKLFF

D gene: TRBD1
J gene: TRBJ1-1
clone size: once
V gene: TRBV7-9
CDR3 DNA: TGTGCCAGCAGCCGACAGGGGACTGAAGCTTTCTTT
CDR3 protein: CASSRQGTEAFF

D gene: NA
J gene: TRBJ1-1
clone size: NA
V gene: TRBV9
CDR3 DNA: TGTGCCAGCAGCGATCGGGACGGGGGGAGAGCTTTCTTT
CDR3 protein: CASSDRDGGRAFF

D gene: NA
J gene: TRBJ2-7
clone size: few
V gene: TRBV30
CDR3 DNA: TGTGCCTGGAGTGCAGGCCTGGAGGGGGAGCAGTACTTC
CDR3 protein: CAWSAGLEGEQYF

D gene: NA
J gene: TRBJ2-3
clone size: NA
V gene: TRBV5-1
CDR3 DNA: TGCGCCAGCAGCTGGTCGGGGAGATCGACAGATACGCAGTATTTT
CDR3 protein: CASSWSGRSTDTQYF

D gene: TRBD2
J gene: TRBJ2-4
clone size: NA
V gene: TRBV27
CDR3 DNA: TGTGCCAGCAGTCCCGCGGGACTAGCCAACATTCAGTACTTC
CDR3 protein: CASSPAGLANIQYF

D gene: NA
J gene: TRBJ2-7
clone size: NA
V gene: TRBV6-6
CDR3 DNA: TGTGCCACCACCTCGGGGACTTCCTACGAGCAGTACTTC
CDR3 protein: CATTSGTSYEQYF

D gene: TRBD1
J gene: TRBJ1-1
clone size: NA
V gene: TRBV28
CDR3 DNA: TGTGCCAGCAGTATACCGGGACAGACGAACACTGAAGCTTTCTTT
CDR3 protein: CASSIPGQTNTEAFF

D gene: NA
J gene: TRBJ2-1
clone size: NA
V gene: TRBV29-1
CDR3 DNA: TGCAGCGCCGGGACTCCCTACAATGAGCAGTTCTTC
CDR3 protein: CSAGTPYNEQFF

D gene: TRBD1
J gene: TRBJ2-1
clone size: NA
V gene: TRBV5-4
CDR3 DNA: TGTGCCAGCAGCTTGGGGGACAGGAGGGGAAATGAGCAGTTCTTC
CDR3 protein: CASSLGDRRGNEQFF

D gene: NA
J gene: TRBJ2-3
clone size: NA
V gene: TRBV5-1
CDR3 DNA: TGCGCCAGCAGCTTCCCCAGGGGTACGCAGTATTTT
CDR3 protein: CASSFPRGTQYF

D gene: NA
J gene: TRBJ1-4
clone size: few
V gene: TRBV27
CDR3 DNA: TGTGCCAGCCGTCGGAGCTCAACTAATGAAAAACTGTTTTTT
CDR3 protein: CASRRSSTNEKLFF

D gene: TRBD1
J gene: TRBJ1-2
clone size: NA
V gene: TRBV30
CDR3 DNA: TGTGCCTGGGACAGGGACGAAGACACCTTC
CDR3 protein: CAWDRDEDTF

D gene: NA
J gene: TRBJ1-4
clone size: NA
V gene: TRBV30
CDR3 DNA: TGTGCCTGGAGTACATGGGAAGGGGCTAATGAAAAACTGTTTTTT
CDR3 protein: CAWSTWEGANEKLFF

D gene: TRBD1
J gene: TRBJ2-7
clone size: NA
V gene: TRBV7-8
CDR3 DNA: TGTGCCAGCAGCCCCTTTCCGGGACAGGGACGTAGAAGGGGCTACGAGCAGTACTTC
CDR3 protein: CASSPFPGQGRRRGYEQYF

D gene: TRBD1
J gene: TRBJ1-5
clone size: once
V gene: TRBV19
CDR3 DNA: TGTGCCAGTAGACCGGGACAGGGGAATAATCAGCCCCAGCATTTT
CDR3 protein: CASRPGQGNNQPQHF

D gene: NA
J gene: TRBJ2-3
clone size: NA
V gene: TRBV10-3
CDR3 DNA: TGTGCCATCAGTGGAGGAGATACGCAGTATTTT
CDR3 protein: CAISGGDTQYF

D gene: NA
J gene: TRBJ1-2
clone size: NA
V gene: TRBV6-5
CDR3 DNA: TGTGCCAGCAGCCAGAACCACAGGGATGCTAATGGCTACACCTTC
CDR3 protein: CASSQNHRDANGYTF

D gene: TRBD2
J gene: TRBJ2-3
clone size: once
V gene: TRBV2
CDR3 DNA: TGTGCCAGCACGCGGGGGACAGATACGCAGTATTTT
CDR3 protein: CASTRGTDTQYF

D gene: TRBD2
J gene: TRBJ2-1
clone size: NA
V gene: TRBV30
CDR3 DNA: TGTGCCTGGAGTATGGGGACTAGCAGAAATGAGCAGTTCTTC
CDR3 protein: CAWSMGTSRNEQFF

D gene: TRBD1
J gene: TRBJ1-1
clone size: NA
V gene: TRBV5-1
CDR3 DNA: TGCGCCAGCAGCCCGGGGGACAGGGGGCCCCTGAACACTGAAGCTTTCTTT
CDR3 protein: CASSPGDRGPLNTEAFF

D gene: TRBD1
J gene: TRBJ1-2
clone size: NA
V gene: TRBV18
CDR3 DNA: TGTGCCAGCTCCCGCCCGACAGGGACTAACTATGGCTACACCTTC
CDR3 protein: CASSRPTGTNYGYTF

D gene: TRBD1
J gene: TRBJ1-3
clone size: NA
V gene: TRBV5-1
CDR3 DNA: TGCGCCAGCAGCTTACCGACAGGGGGGTCTGGAAACACCATATATTTT
CDR3 protein: CASSLPTGGSGNTIYF

D gene: NA
J gene: TRBJ1-1
clone size: NA
V gene: TRBV30
CDR3 DNA: TGTGCCTGGAGTACCGGGAGGAACACTGAAGCTTTCTTT
CDR3 protein: CAWSTGRNTEAFF

D gene: NA
J gene: TRBJ2-3
clone size: NA
V gene: TRBV6-1
CDR3 DNA: TGTGCCAGCAGTGTCCCGGGAGACCTCACAGATACGCAGTATTTT
CDR3 protein: CASSVPGDLTDTQYF

D gene: NA
J gene: TRBJ2-5
clone size: NA
V gene: TRBV7-6
CDR3 DNA: TGTGCCAGCAGCTTATCCCTAGCTACCCAAGAGACCCAGTACTTC
CDR3 protein: CASSLSLATQETQYF

D gene: NA
J gene: TRBJ1-4
clone size: once
V gene: TRBV7-9
CDR3 DNA: TGTGCCAGCAGCCGTTTACAGGGACCGGGGGGTGAAAAACTGTTTTTT
CDR3 protein: CASSRLQGPGGEKLFF

D gene: TRBD2
J gene: TRBJ2-5
clone size: NA
V gene: TRBV28
CDR3 DNA: TGTGCCAGCAGGTCTAGCGGGGTTGGGGAGGAGACCCAGTACTTC
CDR3 protein: CASRSSGVGEETQYF

D gene: NA
J gene: TRBJ2-1
clone size: NA
V gene: TRBV11-2
CDR3 DNA: TGTGCCAGCAGCTTAATAGAAGTTACAGCTGAGCAGTTCTTC
CDR3 protein: CASSLIEVTAEQFF

D gene: NA
J gene: TRBJ2-2
clone size: NA
V gene: TRBV5-1
CDR3 DNA: TGCGCCAGCAGCTTGGTTCAGGGGCGCGACACCGGGGAGCTGTTTTTT
CDR3 protein: CASSLVQGRDTGELFF

D gene: NA
J gene: TRBJ2-1
clone size: NA
V gene: TRBV27
CDR3 DNA: TGTGCCAGCAGTTTATTCTGGCAGGCTGACCCCTACAATGAGCAGTTCTTC
CDR3 protein: CASSLFWQADPYNEQFF